This T cell receptor (beta chain) was identified in a study of T cells in Graves' hyperthyroidism and ophthalmopathy. The CDR3 length is 14 residues. Per germline, CDR1 SGHAT and CDR2 FQNNGV. V was cut by 1 base and J by 1 base, with 7 bases left in between. This clonotype has a count of ten or more. Amplification of TCR beta CDR3 regions used RNA as the template. Carried out on the TCR CDR3, a first-round RT-PCR used the HTBI primer set. TCRdb reprocessed the multiplex PCR reads via MiXCR and lists one record per CDR3 protein. The table records approximately 410,000 distinct CDR3 sequences, around 15% of them present only once.

The rearrangement joins TRBV11-2 to TRBJ1-1, with D uncertain. The specimen sequenced was blood. The clonotype comes from a woman under 30 with Graves' hyperthyroidism. Here the CDR3 DNA reads TGTGCCAGCAGCTTAGGGGTTGCGAACACTGAAGCTTTCTTT. Amino acids: CASSLGVANTEAFF.